This record concerns one TCR beta chain sequence. CDR3 length: 14 amino acids. Germline loops: CDR1 LGHNA, CDR2 YNFKEQ. The junction had 3 bases not matched to a gene; V was cut back by 1 base and J by 5 bases. This sample stems from a study of blood T cell repertoires in COVID-19. Study context: The study drew acute and convalescent COVID-19 samples from the United States, Italy and Spain.

Method: immunoSEQ multiplex PCR; TCRdb's copy keeps in-frame clones and lacks some. The repertoire holds approximately 250,000 clones, with 84% as singletons. V is TRBV4-2 and J is TRBJ2-3, with 7 nucleotides matching TRBD2. Sequences were obtained from peripheral blood. This clonotype was sampled from a man aged 50-59 years with acute or convalescent COVID-19. CDR3: CASSQGTSLDTQYF. The CDR3 bases are TGTGCCAGCAGCCAAGGGACTAGTTTAGATACGCAGTATTTT.